This TCR beta chain was obtained from a study of cytomegalovirus exposure and HLA in healthy donors. Use of 60 Vbeta and 13 Jbeta primers characterized the PCR. The repertoire was sequenced with immunoSEQ multiplex PCR; TCRdb's copy has only in-frame clones and lacks some. Here the sample spans about 120,000 clones, about four fifths being singletons. Trimming removed 1 base from V and 4 bases from J; junction bases left unmatched: 4. The germline V gene has CDR1 SGHNT and CDR2 YYREEE (reference sequence). CDR3 size: 15 residues. The TCR originated in a female donor in good health and CMV-seropositive. Sequencing was done on a sample of PBMCs. The chain links TRBV5-4 to TRBJ1-4; 7 bases line up with TRBD1. The CDR3 nucleotides read TGTGCCAGCAGCTTGCGGCGGGACAGTAATGAAAAACTGTTTTTT. As protein: CASSLRRDSNEKLFF. Based on the CDR3 plus reference TRBV5-4 and TRBJ1-4, the full variable domain is ETGVTQSPTHLIKTRGQQVTLRCSSQSGHNTVSWYQQALGQGPQFIFQYYREEENGRGNFPPRFSGLQFPNYSSELNVNALELDDSALYLCASSLRRDSNEKLFFGSGTQLSVL.